The 5 T cell receptor beta chains below all came from one sample that was sequenced in a study of response to subunit inactivated influenza vaccine. TCRdb ran MiXCR on the RT-PCR reads and lists one entry per CDR3 protein. The sample lists 650,000 or so distinct CDR3 sequences; 14% were seen once. Specimen: PBMCs from blood, collected 14 to 15 days before vaccination. The receptors derive from a man aged 45-65 years who received an inactivated influenza vaccine.

This chain joins TRBV7-2 and TRBJ1-2, with D perhaps TRBD1 (6 bases). The germline V gene encodes CDR1 SGHTA and CDR2 FQGNSA. Trimming stripped 2 bases from V and 4 bases from J, with 20 bases between. The CDR3 runs 17 residues. CDR3 protein: CASSLLFGGREVYGYTF. The DNA for the CDR3 is TGTGCCAGCAGCTTACTGTTCGGGGGGCGCGAGGTCTATGGCTACACCTTC.

This clonotype has a handful of counts. V is TRBV19 and J is TRBJ1-2; no firm D call. The V gene's germline CDR1 is LNHDA and CDR2 SQIVND (reference sequence). V shed 5 bases and J shed 4 bases, with 14 bases lying between them. The length of the CDR3 is 14 residues. The DNA of the CDR3 is TGTGCCAGTAGTCCTGGTCCGGGAGTCTATGGCTACACCTTC. Its protein product is CASSPGPGVYGYTF. Looking up the rest from reference TRBV19 and TRBJ1-2 gives the full variable domain: DGGITQSPKYLFRKEGQNVTLSCEQNLNHDAMYWYRQDPGQGLRLIYYSQIVNDFQKGDIAEGYSVSREKKESFPLTVTSAQKNPTAFYLCASSPGPGVYGYTFGSGTRLTVV.

The chain has TRBV4-1 and TRBJ2-2; a possible D gene is TRBD1 (6 bases). Germline V gene lookup returns CDR1 MGHRA and CDR2 YSYEKL. The CDR3 is 16 residues long. Trimming took 1 base from V and 7 from J, leaving 16 bases between them. CDR3 sequence (DNA): TGCGCCAGCAGCCAAGTAGGGCAGGGGTTGAGCGGGGAGCTGTTTTTT. Translated: CASSQVGQGLSGELFF.

The V and J genes are TRBV29-1 and TRBJ2-5, with D possibly being TRBD1 or TRBD2 (5 bases each). The CDR3 totals 16 residues. The germline V gene encodes CDR1 SQVTM and CDR2 ANQGSEA. The V end lost 1 base, the J end lost 2 bases, and 17 bases lay between the germline ends. CDR3 bases: TGCAGCGTTGAAGGAGGGGCCTATAAACCTCAAGAGACCCAGTACTTC. Its translation is CSVEGGAYKPQETQYF. Variable domain in full (rest from reference TRBV29-1 and TRBJ2-5): SAVISQKPSRDICQRGTSLTIQCQVDSQVTMMFWYRQQPGQSLTLIATANQGSEATYESGFVIDKFPISRPNLTFSTLTVSNMSPEDSSIYLCSVEGGAYKPQETQYFGPGTRLLVL.

This clonotype was seen many times. The CDR3 is CASSQDLGGELFF. DNA for the CDR3: TGTGCCAGCAGCCAAGATCTGGGCGGGGAGCTGTTTTTT. This chain uses TRBV4-2 with TRBJ2-2; no reliable D call. This CDR3 is 13 amino acids long. In germline, CDR1 is LGHNA, CDR2 YNFKEQ. The V end lost 0 bases, the J end lost 7 bases, and 6 bases lay between the germline ends.